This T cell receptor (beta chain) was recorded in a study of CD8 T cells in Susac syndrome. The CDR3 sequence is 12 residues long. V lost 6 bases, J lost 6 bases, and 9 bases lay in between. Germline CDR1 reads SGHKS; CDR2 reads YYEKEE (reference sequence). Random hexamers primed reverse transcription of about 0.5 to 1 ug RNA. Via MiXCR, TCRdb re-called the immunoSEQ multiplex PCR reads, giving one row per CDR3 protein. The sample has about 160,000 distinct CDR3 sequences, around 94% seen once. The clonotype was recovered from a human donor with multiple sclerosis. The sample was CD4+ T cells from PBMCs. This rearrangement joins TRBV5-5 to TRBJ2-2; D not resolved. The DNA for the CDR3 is TGTGCCAGCAATTATAATTCCGGGGAGCTGTTTTTT. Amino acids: CASNYNSGELFF.